This T cell receptor beta chain came from a study of cytomegalovirus exposure and HLA in healthy donors. For the study at large: Genotyping of some 390 donors showed that approximately 83% belonged to the Caucasian-associated ancestry cluster.

With V trimmed by 4 bases and J by 4 bases, 2 bases remained unmatched. From germline, CDR1 is SEHNR and CDR2 FQNEAQ (reference sequence). The CDR3 is made up of 13 amino acids. PCR primers comprised 60 Vbeta and 13 Jbeta primers. Generated by immunoSEQ multiplex PCR, the TCRdb table keeps only in-frame clones and is missing some. The profile shows 140,000 or so clones, roughly 80% of them singletons. The chain combines TRBV7-9 with TRBJ2-3, with 7 bases that match TRBD1. The TCR comes from a woman in her thirties or forties in good health and CMV-seropositive. What was sequenced was PBMCs. The CDR3: CASSYRGPDTQYF. Written as DNA, the CDR3 is TGTGCCAGCAGCTACAGGGGCCCAGATACGCAGTATTTT.